In its sample, the clone carrying this TCR beta chain was seen once. Its antigen is unidentified. This sample is part of a study of T cells in localized non-small cell lung cancer. Per germline, CDR1 MDHEN and CDR2 SYDVKM. Germline trimming cut 8 bases from V and 9 bases from J; bases unmatched to any gene: 15. The CDR3 spans 15 residues. Study findings and constraints: Uninvolved adjacent lung had more T cell clonality than any other tissue, topping tumor. Patients showing higher blood T cell density tended to see longer overall survival. A median approximately 53 of the top 100 tumor clones appeared in adjacent lung.

Sequencing was performed with immunoSEQ multiplex PCR; in TCRdb, only in-frame clones are kept and a portion is missing. This table has tens of thousands of clones, roughly 85% appearing once. This material consisted of peripheral blood mononuclear cells, taken before any cancer treatment. This TCR was sampled from a male donor older than 55 with stage II lung adenocarcinoma. The chain couples TRBV28 to TRBJ2-5, with 10 nucleotides matching TRBD1. CDR3 sequence (DNA): TGTGCCAGCCGCATTCGGGGACAGGGGAGTGGGGCCCAGTACTTC. The encoded protein is CASRIRGQGSGAQYF.